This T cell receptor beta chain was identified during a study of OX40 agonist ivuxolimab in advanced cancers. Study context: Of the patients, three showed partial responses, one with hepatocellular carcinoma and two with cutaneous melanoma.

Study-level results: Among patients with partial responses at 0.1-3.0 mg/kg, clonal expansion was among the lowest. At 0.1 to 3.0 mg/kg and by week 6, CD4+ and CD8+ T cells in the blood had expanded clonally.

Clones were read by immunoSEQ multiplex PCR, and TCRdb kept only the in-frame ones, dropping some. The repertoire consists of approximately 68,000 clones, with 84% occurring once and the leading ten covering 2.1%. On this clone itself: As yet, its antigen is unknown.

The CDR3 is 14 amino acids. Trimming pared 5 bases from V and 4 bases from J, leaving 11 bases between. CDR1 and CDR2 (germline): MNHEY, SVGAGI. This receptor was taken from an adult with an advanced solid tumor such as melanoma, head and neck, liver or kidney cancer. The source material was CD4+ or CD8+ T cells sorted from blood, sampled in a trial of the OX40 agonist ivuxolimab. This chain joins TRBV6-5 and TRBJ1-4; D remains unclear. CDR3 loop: CASSPGSSNEKLFF. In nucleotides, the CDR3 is TGTGCCAGCAGTCCCGGGTCGAGTAATGAAAAACTGTTTTTT.